The T cell receptor beta chain under discussion was sequenced for a study of cytotoxic CD8 clonotypes in ibrutinib-treated CLL. Findings and limits, study-wide: Clonality showed a rise at ibrutinib response that reversed toward baseline at progression.

The CDR3 contains 15 residues. J was trimmed by 3 bases and V by 1 base; bases with no gene match: 6. Germline V gene lookup returns CDR1 MNHNS and CDR2 SASEGT. Details on this clone: Antigen: not known.

TCRdb keeps only in-frame clones here, not all; method: immunoSEQ multiplex PCR. Among over 70,000 clones listed, roughly 77% were seen once. V is TRBV6-1 and J is TRBJ2-7; 7 nucleotides align to TRBD2. Sequenced here: PBMCs, sampled after 12 months of ibrutinib treatment. The receptor was derived from a human donor with chronic lymphocytic leukemia. CDR3 in DNA: TGTGCCAGCAGTGAAGAGGAGACGGGGGGCTACGAGCAGTACTTC. Amino acids: CASSEEETGGYEQYF.